This paragraph reports one T cell receptor beta chain. In this sample, this clonotype turned up many times. The clone's antigen remains unknown. It has no much larger one-base neighbor in the sample; base qualities were not kept. Ophthalmopathy patients had moderately to severely active disease, Clinical Activity Score of at least 3, NOSPECS grade of at least 4, and duration under 3 months. The study excluded patients with uncontrolled infections, other autoimmune diseases, pregnancy or lactation. Diagnoses were based on clinical symptoms, serum thyroxine and TRAb, thyroid ultrasound and orbital computed tomography. Ficoll-Paque density gradient centrifugation was used to isolate PBMCs from around 9.1 ml of fresh peripheral blood. Total RNA was extracted with Trizol reagent, and quality was checked on an Agilent 2100 Bioanalyzer. The data belong to a study of T cells in Graves' hyperthyroidism and ophthalmopathy (dated by TCRdb to between 2018 and 2021). Regarding the research as a whole: Peripheral blood samples were taken at initial diagnosis, before any treatment was given. A discovery cohort of approximately 97 patients, roughly 43 with Graves' ophthalmopathy and more than 55 with stable Graves' hyperthyroidism, was used to find distinguishing TCR V-J signatures. Prospective prediction of ophthalmopathy was tested in an independent validation cohort of some 20 hyperthyroidism patients and approximately 17 patients who later progressed to ophthalmopathy. The 100 discovery patients were randomly split 7:3 into training and test sets. Thyroid tissue and blood T-cell repertoires from several Graves' hyperthyroidism patients were also compared in the study. After sampling, hyperthyroidism patients received methimazole starting at 30 mg daily, and ophthalmopathy patients received high-dose intravenous methylprednisolone. According to the paper, TCR Vbeta CDR3 sequencing was carried out on over 130 peripheral blood samples, which came from over 40 ophthalmopathy, 70 to 80 hyperthyroidism and around 17 progressor patients. The study at large found these results: A 13 V-J signature model separated ophthalmopathy from stable hyperthyroidism, with about 88% sensitivity and 81% to 82% specificity in cross-validation and 80%/75% in testing. Sample size was not statistically predetermined, and blinding of investigators to group allocation was not performed. Most expanded thyroid clonotypes (frequency above 0.001) were also detected in blood, suggesting blood repertoires may reflect thyroid immune responses. During validation, the model predicted progression to ophthalmopathy a median of approximately six months ahead of onset, with around 65% sensitivity and 72.22% specificity.

From V the trimming removes 3 bases and from J it removes 8 bases, while the gene matches leave 13 bases of the junction unaccounted for. The CDR3 starts with the cysteine, ends with the phenylalanine, and has 16 residues. Just the 48-base CDR3 DNA is kept, in frame starting at base 1. In the germline V gene (reference sequence), CDR1 corresponds to LGHDT and CDR2 to YNNKEL. TCR beta CDR3 regions were amplified from RNA transcripts. A first-round RT-PCR of the TCR CDR3 used the HTBI primer set with the Qiagen OneStep RT-PCR kit. The libraries were constructed in a second round of multiplex PCR and then size-selected and purified. The libraries were sequenced on an Illumina HiSeq2000 using paired-end 100 bp reads. The original pipeline was this. Raw data were processed with SOAPnuke, discarding reads with adapters, uncalled bases, mean Phred below 15, or no exact constant-primer or identifier match. COPE v1.2.5 was used to merge the high-quality paired reads, and each unique nucleotide sequence was defined as a clonotype. Clonotypes were aligned to IMGT TRBV, TRBD and TRBJ reference segments using MiTCR v1.1. Analysis was restricted to V-J combinations with a frequency above 0.0001, which covered about 99% of repertoires. The TCS score was defined as F50 (clonal expansion) divided by E x V (chaos), with BLOSUM62-based TCRdist calculated between CDR3 peptides within each V-J. Welch's t-statistics and random forest reduced around 510 V-J features to roughly 13, which were used in a naive Bayes classifier (R e1071). TCRdb handled the public reads itself, with Q25 trimming in fastp and clone calling in MiXCR, and kept productive beta chains. Every distinct CDR3 protein forms one entry, paired with its most common genes and DNA. In this record, the V and J calls reflect TCRdb's handling and not the investigators' own analysis. The sample yields fewer than 500,000 distinct CDR3 sequences; around 13% were counted once. The ten largest clones represent around 19% of the sample.

The chain couples TRBV3-1 to TRBJ1-2; a stretch of 9 junction bases matches TRBD1. Sample: blood. This clonotype originated in a woman under 40 with Graves' ophthalmopathy. The bases read TGTGCCAGCAGCCACGGGACAGGGAACGGGGGACTCGGCTACACCTTC. This sequence encodes CASSHGTGNGGLGYTF. The CDR3 plus the reference TRBV3-1 and TRBJ1-2 genes for the other parts give the full variable domain: DTAVSQTPKYLVTQMGNDKSIKCEQNLGHDTMYWYKQDSKKFLKIMFSYNNKELIINETVPNRFSPKSPDKAHLNLHINSLELGDSAVYFCASSHGTGNGGLGYTFGSGTRLTVV.